Here is one TCR beta chain with its context. Its target is not known. The data belong to a study of T-cell reconstitution after alpha-beta-depleted transplantation in children. Preparation of the TCRbeta library was carried out with unique molecular identifiers. TCRdb reprocessed the PCR reads via MiXCR and lists one record per CDR3 protein. There are under 850,000 distinct CDR3 sequences in the sample; roughly 14% occur only once, and about 0.77% lies in the top ten. General study results and limits: Alpha-beta T cells present about two months after transplant were reported to originate from several hundred expanded graft clones. T-cell counts and diversity at one year post-transplant came mainly from newly produced T cells. Some patients' high day-60 TCRbeta diversity was traced to surviving recipient T cells and thymic progenitors.

This receptor was taken from a girl under 10 years old with congenital amegakaryocytic thrombocytopenia, due to receive a stem cell transplant. This sample comprised PBMCs, obtained before TCRalphabeta/CD19-depleted stem cell transplant.

The CDR3 DNA follows: TGCGCCAGCAGCATGAAGCGACAGGGGTATAATTCACCCCTCCACTTT. Amino acid sequence: CASSMKRQGYNSPLHF. The rearrangement links TRBV5-1 to TRBJ1-6, with 8 positions matching TRBD1. The CDR3 loop spans 16 amino acids. V trimming: 4 bases; J trimming: 4 bases; junction bases outside the gene matches: 7. CDR1 is SGHRS and CDR2 is YFSETQ in the germline V gene. The full variable domain, rest sourced from reference TRBV5-1 and TRBJ1-6, is KAGVTQTPRYLIKTRGQQVTLSCSPISGHRSVSWYQQTPGQGLQFLFEYFSETQRNKGNFPGRFSGRQFSNSRSEMNVSTLELGDSALYLCASSMKRQGYNSPLHFGNGTRLTVT.